Sequencing of this T cell receptor (beta chain) was carried out in a study of T-cell reconstitution after alpha-beta-depleted transplantation in children. Whole-study findings and limits: T-cell counts and diversity were attributed mostly to newly produced T cells one year after transplant. Expanded graft clones, several hundred of them, were reportedly the source of alpha-beta T cells about two months after transplant.

Germline V lookup: CDR1 MNHNY, CDR2 SVGAGI (reference sequence). The CDR3 totals 12 residues. Trimming left V 3 bases short and J 10 bases short, with 11 bases between. Remarks on this clonotype: Its antigen is unknown.

Unique molecular identifiers were incorporated into the prepared TCRbeta library. Via MiXCR, TCRdb re-called the PCR reads, giving one row per CDR3 protein. The sample records 600,000 to 800,000 distinct CDR3 sequences, around 12% being singletons. The origin of this receptor is a girl aged 2-10 years with congenital amegakaryocytic thrombocytopenia, due to receive a stem cell transplant. Sequences were derived from PBMCs, sampled before TCRalphabeta/CD19-depleted stem cell transplant. The V and J genes are TRBV6-6 and TRBJ2-3, with D possibly being TRBD1 (5 bases). In nucleotides, the CDR3 is TGTGCCAGCAGTTATCAAGGGGATTCGCAGTATTTT. Protein sequence: CASSYQGDSQYF.